This T cell receptor beta chain came from a study of identical twins. Concerning this clonotype: Its specificity is not known.

The CDR3 contains 15 residues. CDR1 is LNHDA and CDR2 is SQIVND in the germline V gene (reference sequence). V lost 5 bases, J lost 4 bases, and 15 bases lay in between. TCRdb itself ran the 5' RACE reads through MiXCR, one entry per CDR3 protein. The repertoire holds 540,000 or so distinct CDR3 sequences, with under 25% as singletons. The study's findings and limits: Insertion counts were lower in abundant cord blood beta clonotypes, a trend that memory repertoires did not show. Out-of-frame alpha sequences common to twins exhibited an excess of low generation probability. Out-of-frame sharing of TCR alpha in monozygotic twins was underestimated by models. Without tracking the same donors, conclusions rested on cross-sectional statistical analysis.

This same sample was also part of a study on yellow fever vaccine responses in identical twins.

V usage is TRBV19 and J usage is TRBJ2-1; no clear D. This receptor was obtained from a woman between 18 and 29 years old in good health. Material for sequencing was CD4+ T cells sorted from blood. The CDR3 sequence is CASSQRTAGYNEQFF. The CDR3 region has the DNA TGTGCCAGTAGTCAGAGGACCGCTGGATACAATGAGCAGTTCTTC.